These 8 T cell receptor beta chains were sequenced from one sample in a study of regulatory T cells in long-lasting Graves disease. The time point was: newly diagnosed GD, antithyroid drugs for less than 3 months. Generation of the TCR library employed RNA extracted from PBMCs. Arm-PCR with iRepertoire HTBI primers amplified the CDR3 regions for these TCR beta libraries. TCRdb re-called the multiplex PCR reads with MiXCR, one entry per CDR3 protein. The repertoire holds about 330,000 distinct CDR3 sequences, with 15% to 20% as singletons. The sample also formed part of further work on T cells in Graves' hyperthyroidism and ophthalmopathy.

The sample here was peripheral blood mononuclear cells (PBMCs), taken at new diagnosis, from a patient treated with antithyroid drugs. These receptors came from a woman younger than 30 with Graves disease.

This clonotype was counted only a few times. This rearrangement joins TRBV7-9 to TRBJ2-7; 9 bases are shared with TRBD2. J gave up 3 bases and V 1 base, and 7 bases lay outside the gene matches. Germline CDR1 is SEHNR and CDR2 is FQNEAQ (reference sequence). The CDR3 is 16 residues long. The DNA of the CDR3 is TGTGCCAGCAGCTTAGAGGGTTTAGCGGGGGACTACGAGCAGTACTTC. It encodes CASSLEGLAGDYEQYF.

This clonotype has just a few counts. This chain's CDR3 is CASSSLRYGQGNQETQYF. CDR3 DNA sequence: TGTGCCAGTAGTAGCCTCCGATACGGACAGGGGAACCAAGAGACCCAGTACTTC. The rearrangement links TRBV19 to TRBJ2-5, with TRBD1 identical over 9 bases. Trimming cost V 4 bases and J 0 bases; bases outside gene matches: 12. Germline CDR1 and CDR2: LNHDA and SQIVND (reference sequence). This CDR3 is 18 amino acids long.

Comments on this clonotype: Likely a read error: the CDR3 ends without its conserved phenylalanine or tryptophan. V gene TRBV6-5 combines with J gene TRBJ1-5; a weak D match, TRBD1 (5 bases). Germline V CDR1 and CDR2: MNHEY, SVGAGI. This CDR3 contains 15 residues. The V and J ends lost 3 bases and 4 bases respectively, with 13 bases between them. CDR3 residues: CASSYRGSGNQPQHL. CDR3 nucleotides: TGTGCCAGCAGTTATCGGGGGAGTGGTAATCAGCCCCAGCATCTT.

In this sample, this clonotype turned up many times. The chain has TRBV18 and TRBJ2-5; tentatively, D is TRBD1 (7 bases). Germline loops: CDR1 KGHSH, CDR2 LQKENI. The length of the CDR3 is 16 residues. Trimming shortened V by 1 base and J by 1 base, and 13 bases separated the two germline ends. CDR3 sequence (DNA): TGTGCCAGCTCACCACGGTCCCAGGGGGGCCAAGAGACCCAGTACTTC. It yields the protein CASSPRSQGGQETQYF.

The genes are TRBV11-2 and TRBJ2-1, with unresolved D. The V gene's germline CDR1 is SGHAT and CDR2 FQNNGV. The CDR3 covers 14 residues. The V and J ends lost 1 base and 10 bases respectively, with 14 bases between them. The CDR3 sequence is CASSLGWPRVEQFF. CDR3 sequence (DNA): TGTGCCAGCAGCTTAGGATGGCCTCGTGTCGAGCAGTTCTTC.

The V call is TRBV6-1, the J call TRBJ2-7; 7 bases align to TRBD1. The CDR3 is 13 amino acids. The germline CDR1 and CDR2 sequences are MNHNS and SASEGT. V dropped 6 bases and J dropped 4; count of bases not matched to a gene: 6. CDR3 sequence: CASRGRGSYEQYF. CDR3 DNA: TGTGCCAGCAGGGGCAGGGGGTCTTACGAGCAGTACTTC.

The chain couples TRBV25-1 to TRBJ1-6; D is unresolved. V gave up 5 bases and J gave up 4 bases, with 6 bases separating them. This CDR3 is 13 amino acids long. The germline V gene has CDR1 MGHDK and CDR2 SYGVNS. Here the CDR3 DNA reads TGTGCCAGCAGTCTTCAGTATAATTCACCCCTCCACTTT. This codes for CASSLQYNSPLHF.

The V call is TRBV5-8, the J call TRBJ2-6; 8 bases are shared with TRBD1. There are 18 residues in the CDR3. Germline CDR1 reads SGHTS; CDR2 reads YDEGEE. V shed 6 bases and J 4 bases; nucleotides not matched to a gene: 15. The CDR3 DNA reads TGTGCCAGCAACCCGGGACAGGCCAAACTCGGGGGGGCCAACGTCCTGACTTTC. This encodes CASNPGQAKLGGANVLTF. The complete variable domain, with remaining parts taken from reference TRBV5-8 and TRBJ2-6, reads EAGVTQSPTHLIKTRGQQATLRCSPISGHTSVYWYQQALGLGLQFLLWYDEGEERNRGNFPPRFSGRQFPNYSSELNVNALELEDSALYLCASNPGQAKLGGANVLTFGAGSRLTVL.